Presented here are 3 T cell receptor beta chains from one specimen sequenced in a study of shared clonotypes between healthy human individuals. Produced via immunoSEQ multiplex PCR; TCRdb's table is partial and in-frame only. The table lists hundreds of thousands of clones, around 90% of them singletons. CD45RO negativity and positive selection for CCR7 defined naive CD8 cells, a population that excluded terminally differentiated effector memory CD45RA+ cells. The sequenced material came from naive CD8+ T cells sorted from blood. All receptors derive from a man younger than 45 in good health.

Here the CDR3 DNA reads TGCGCCAGCAGCCAAGGCCAGGACTCTGGGGCCAACGTCCTGACTTTC. Protein product: CASSQGQDSGANVLTF. The chain recombines TRBV4-1 with TRBJ2-6; D is uncertain. CDR1 and CDR2 (germline): MGHRA, YSYEKL. V was shortened by 1 base and J by 0 bases, with 7 bases between the two germline ends. There are 16 residues in the CDR3.

V gene TRBV27 combines with J gene TRBJ2-4, with D possibly matching TRBD1 (5 bases). The CDR3 consists of 16 residues. The germline V and J ends were trimmed by 10 bases and 3 bases, with 22 bases remaining between them. The germline V gene encodes CDR1 MNHEY and CDR2 SMNVEV (reference sequence). As DNA, the CDR3 is TGTGCCATCAGGGAAGCTCCAGGGTTGGGCAAAAACATTCAGTACTTC. This translates into CAIREAPGLGKNIQYF.

This chain connects TRBV6-6 to TRBJ2-2; no definite D call. V was trimmed by 5 bases and J by 4 bases, leaving 8 bases between them. Per the germline V gene, CDR1 is MNHNY and CDR2 is SVGAGI (reference sequence). This CDR3 contains 13 residues. The CDR3 DNA reads TGTGCCAGCAGTCCTTGGGGCACCGGGGAGCTGTTTTTT. Its protein is CASSPWGTGELFF.